The clone carrying this TCR beta chain was recorded at least ten times. The source of the sample is a study of T cells after yellow fever vaccination. The TCR cDNA carried a universal primer site and UMIs from 5'RACE template switching. A single record per CDR3 protein comes from TCRdb applying MiXCR to the 5' RACE reads. The repertoire holds under 250,000 distinct CDR3 sequences, with 6.9% as singletons. CDR3 length equals 15 residues. Germline lookup yields CDR1 SGHRS and CDR2 YFSETQ. The V and J ends lost 2 bases and 6 bases respectively, with 15 bases between them. The TCR comes from a man between 25 and 39 years old who received the YFV17D yellow fever vaccine. This chain connects TRBV5-1 to TRBJ2-1; possible D gene TRBD2, 6 bases. The specimen comprised CD4+ T cells sorted from PBMCs, sampled 15 days after the yellow fever booster vaccination. CDR3: CASSLRHPGSNEQFF. The CDR3 bases are TGCGCCAGCAGCTTAAGGCATCCCGGGAGCAATGAGCAGTTCTTC.